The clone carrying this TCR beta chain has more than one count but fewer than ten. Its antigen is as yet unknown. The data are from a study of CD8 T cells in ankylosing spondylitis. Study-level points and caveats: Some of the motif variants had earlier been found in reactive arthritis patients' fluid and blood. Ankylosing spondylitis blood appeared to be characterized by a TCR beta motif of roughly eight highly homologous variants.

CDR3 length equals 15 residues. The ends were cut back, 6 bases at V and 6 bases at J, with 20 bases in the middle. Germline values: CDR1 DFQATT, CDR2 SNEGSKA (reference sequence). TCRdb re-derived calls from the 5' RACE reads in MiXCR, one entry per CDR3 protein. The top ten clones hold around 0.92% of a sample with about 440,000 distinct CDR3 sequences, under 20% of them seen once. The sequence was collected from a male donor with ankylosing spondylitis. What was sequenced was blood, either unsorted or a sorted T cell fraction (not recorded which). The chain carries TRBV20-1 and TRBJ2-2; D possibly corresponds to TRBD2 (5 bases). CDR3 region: CSASSGGGSAGELFF. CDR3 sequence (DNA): TGCAGTGCATCCTCCGGTGGAGGAAGCGCCGGGGAGCTGTTTTTT.